This TCR beta chain was sequenced during a study of response to subunit inactivated influenza vaccine. TCRdb recomputed calls from the RT-PCR reads with MiXCR, one row per CDR3 protein. The profile covers approximately 500,000 distinct CDR3 sequences, with around 13% appearing a single time and 10% to 15% taken by the ten largest. This CDR3 is 11 amino acids long. Trimming took off 9 bases at V and 4 bases at J, with 9 bases between the two ends. The TCR comes from a man between 50 and 59 years old who received an inactivated influenza vaccine. This chain uses TRBV12-3 or TRBV12-4 with TRBJ2-5; tentative D call: TRBD2 (6 bases). The starting material was PBMCs from blood, obtained more than 35 days after vaccination. CDR3 coding DNA: TGTGCCAGTGGGCGGGGAGAGACCCAGTACTTC. Translation gives CASGRGETQYF.